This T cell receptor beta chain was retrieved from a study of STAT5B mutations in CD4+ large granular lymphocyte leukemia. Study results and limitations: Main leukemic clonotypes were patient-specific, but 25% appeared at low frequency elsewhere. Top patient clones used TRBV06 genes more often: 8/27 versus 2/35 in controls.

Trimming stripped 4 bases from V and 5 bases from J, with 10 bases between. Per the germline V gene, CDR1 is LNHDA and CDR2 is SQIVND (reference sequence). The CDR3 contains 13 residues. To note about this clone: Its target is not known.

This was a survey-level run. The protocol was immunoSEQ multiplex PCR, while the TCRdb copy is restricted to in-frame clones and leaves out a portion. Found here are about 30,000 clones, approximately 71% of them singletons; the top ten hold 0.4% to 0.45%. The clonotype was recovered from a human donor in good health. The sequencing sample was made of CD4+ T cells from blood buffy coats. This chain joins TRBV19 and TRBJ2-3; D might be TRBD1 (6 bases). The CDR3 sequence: CASSSVGGDTQYF. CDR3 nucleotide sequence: TGTGCCAGTAGTAGTGTAGGGGGAGATACGCAGTATTTT.